Each of the 29 T cell receptor beta chains below was sequenced from the same sample in a study of liver allograft versus peripheral blood T cells. Study in general: The study compared liver allograft T cell receptor repertoires against peripheral blood repertoires of liver transplant recipients.

TCRdb re-analysed the reads in MiXCR, keeping a single row per CDR3 protein. The table has 8,000 or so distinct CDR3 sequences, under 20% seen once. Receptors originate from a human patient who had a liver transplant. Some of the T cells may derive from the graft donor.

In its sample, this clonotype is medium-sized. V is TRBV15 and J is TRBJ2-1; possibly TRBD2 for D (5 bases). The CDR3 runs to 15 residues. V lost 8 bases and J lost 1, with 15 bases in between. Per the germline V gene, CDR1 is LNHNV and CDR2 is YYDKDF (reference sequence). This CDR3 reads CATGLGRESYNEQFF. For the CDR3, the DNA is TGTGCCACCGGCCTTGGTAGGGAGTCCTACAATGAGCAGTTCTTC. Combining the CDR3 with reference TRBV15 and TRBJ2-1 gives the whole variable domain DAMVIQNPRYQVTQFGKPVTLSCSQTLNHNVMYWYQQKSSQAPKLLFHYYDKDFNNEADTPDNFQSRRPNTSFCFLDIRSPGLGDTAMYLCATGLGRESYNEQFFGPGTRLTVL.

As DNA, the CDR3 is TGCAGTGCCACGACAGGGGATCGTGAAAAACTGTTTTTT. This gives the protein CSATTGDREKLFF. V is TRBV20-1 and J is TRBJ1-4; 8 bases match TRBD1. Germline values: CDR1 DFQATT, CDR2 SNEGSKA (reference sequence). The CDR3 loop spans 13 amino acids. The V gene end was trimmed by 6 bases and the J gene end by 7 bases; junction bases not matched to a gene: 7.

With regard to this clonotype: A read error likely explains this, since a far larger clone differs by one base. The chain carries TRBV6-1 and TRBJ2-4, with D tentatively TRBD1 (6 bases). Germline V lookup: CDR1 MNHNS, CDR2 SASEGT. CDR3 size: 18 residues. V was cut by 8 bases and J by 1 base, with 24 bases left in between. The CDR3 here is CASGYSTGFLPAKNIQYF. CDR3 coding DNA: TGTGCCAGCGGTTACTCGACAGGCTTCCTACCCGCCAAAAACATTCAGTACTTC.

This clonotype was counted only a few times. This sequence joins TRBV20-1 and TRBJ2-5, with D unresolved. This CDR3 has 15 amino acids. V gave up 1 base and J gave up 2 bases, with 14 bases separating them. In germline, CDR1 is DFQATT, CDR2 SNEGSKA (reference sequence). The CDR3 here is CSARVGLRRQETQYF. In nucleotides, the CDR3 is TGCAGTGCTAGAGTGGGGTTGCGGAGACAAGAGACCCAGTACTTC.

V gene TRBV12-3 or TRBV12-4 combines with J gene TRBJ2-3; 9 bases fit TRBD1. The CDR3 has 15 residues. After removal of 1 base from V and 3 bases from J, the junction contained 2 bases not matched to a gene. CDR3 amino acids: CASSLGDRVTDTQYF. CDR3 nucleotide sequence: TGTGCCAGCAGTTTAGGGGACAGGGTTACAGATACGCAGTATTTT.

There are many counts of this clonotype. This chain connects TRBV6-1 to TRBJ1-2; the D is unclear. Germline V lookup: CDR1 MNHNS, CDR2 SASEGT. Between the trimmed V and J ends, which lost 5 bases and 8 bases, there was a span of 9 bases. The CDR3 extends over 11 amino acids. Here the CDR3 DNA reads TGTGCCAGCAGTTCAGGTTTAGGCTACACCTTC. Translated, it gives CASSSGLGYTF.

About this clonotype: One base separates it from a far larger clone, so it is likely a read error. The chain couples TRBV10-3 to TRBJ1-2; D is unclear. CDR1 is ENHRY, CDR2 SYGVKD, per germline. The CDR3 is made up of 13 amino acids. The CDR3 coding sequence is TGTGCCAGCAGTCCGGGAGTAAACCATGGCTACACCTTC. It codes for CASSPGVNHGYTF.

By proportion, this clonotype is medium-sized. This chain joins TRBV6-6 and TRBJ1-6; D perhaps matches TRBD1 (5 bases). The CDR3 has 13 amino acids. V was clipped by 4 bases and J by 7 bases, with 8 bases between them. CDR1 is MNHNY, CDR2 SVGAGI, per germline (reference sequence). The CDR3: CASSSSGNSPLHF. CDR3 sequence (DNA): TGTGCCAGCAGTTCGTCAGGGAATTCACCCCTCCACTTT.

V and J are TRBV20-1 and TRBJ1-1; D gene ambiguous. The CDR3 is made up of 11 amino acids. Germline values: CDR1 DFQATT, CDR2 SNEGSKA (reference sequence). V lost 3 bases and J 5 bases, leaving 7 bases between the germline ends. CDR3 coding DNA: TGCAGTGCTAGTCGTCAGACTGAAGCTTTCTTT. Translation: CSASRQTEAFF.

By sample share, this clonotype is medium-sized. The rearrangement uses TRBV7-9 and TRBJ1-1; D not certain. CDR3 length: 12 residues. Germline V CDR1 and CDR2: SEHNR, FQNEAQ (reference sequence). Trimming pared 0 bases from V and 3 bases from J, leaving 2 bases between. The CDR3 DNA reads as TGTGCCAGCAGCTTAGCATACACTGAAGCTTTCTTT. This sequence encodes CASSLAYTEAFF. Looking up the rest from reference TRBV7-9 and TRBJ1-1 gives the full variable domain: DTGVSQNPRHKITKRGQNVTFRCDPISEHNRLYWYRQTLGQGPEFLTYFQNEAQLEKSRLLSDRFSAERPKGSFSTLEIQRTEQGDSAMYLCASSLAYTEAFFGQGTRLTVV.

By share of the sample, this clonotype is medium-sized (0.01 to 0.1%). The CDR3 bases are TGTGCCAGCAGTTACTCCGGGACAGATTACTCCTACGAGCAGTACTTC. This gives the protein CASSYSGTDYSYEQYF. This rearrangement joins TRBV6-2 or TRBV6-3 to TRBJ2-7; 7 bases are shared with TRBD1. V shed 0 bases and J 0 bases; nucleotides not matched to a gene: 5. The CDR3 has 16 residues. The V gene's germline CDR1 is MNHEY and CDR2 SVGEGT.

This clonotype was picked up a small number of times. The chain couples TRBV7-3 to TRBJ2-1, with 10 bases aligning to TRBD1. The CDR3 runs to 16 residues. Trimming at V came to 4 bases and at J to 6 bases, leaving 9 bases not matched to a gene. Per germline, CDR1 SGHTA and CDR2 FQGTGA. The CDR3 spells CASSSEGDRGINEQFF. CDR3 DNA sequence: TGTGCCAGCAGCTCCGAGGGGGACAGGGGTATCAATGAGCAGTTCTTC.

This clonotype counts as medium-sized (0.01 to 0.1%). V is TRBV19 and J is TRBJ1-4; perhaps TRBD1 as D (6 bases). The V gene's germline CDR1 is LNHDA and CDR2 SQIVND (reference sequence). V lost 0 bases and J 10 bases, leaving 15 bases between the germline ends. The CDR3 totals 15 residues. In nucleotides, the CDR3 is TGTGCCAGTAGTATAGAACAGCAGGGGAGGAGAAAACTGTTTTTT. Translated: CASSIEQQGRRKLFF. Using reference TRBV19 and TRBJ1-4 for the parts outside the CDR3, the full variable domain is DGGITQSPKYLFRKEGQNVTLSCEQNLNHDAMYWYRQDPGQGLRLIYYSQIVNDFQKGDIAEGYSVSREKKESFPLTVTSAQKNPTAFYLCASSIEQQGRRKLFFGSGTQLSVL.

This clonotype is medium-sized. The chain combines TRBV29-1 with TRBJ2-1; TRBD2 aligns across 9 bases. The CDR3 totals 12 residues. Germline V CDR1 and CDR2: SQVTM, ANQGSEA. Unmatched junction bases numbered 4, after V lost 4 bases and J lost 9 bases. The CDR3 protein is CSVAREGLEQFF. The DNA for the CDR3 is TGCAGCGTTGCGCGGGAGGGCCTTGAGCAGTTCTTC.

Turning to this clonotype: A much larger clone sits a single nucleotide away, making a read error possible. The chain is built from TRBV19 and TRBJ2-3; D may be TRBD2 (5 bases). The CDR3 is made up of 16 amino acids. Germline CDR1 and CDR2: LNHDA and SQIVND (reference sequence). CDR3 sequence: CASSITGEQIADTRYF. The CDR3 DNA reads as TGTGCCAGTAGTATTACCGGGGAACAGATCGCGGATACGCGGTATTTT.

This clonotype has a count of ten or more. This chain connects TRBV19 to TRBJ2-3; TRBD2 is a possible D gene (5 bases). This CDR3 comprises 16 residues. Germline V CDR1 and CDR2: LNHDA, SQIVND (reference sequence). V was shortened by 3 bases and J by 6 bases, with 19 bases between the two germline ends. DNA of the CDR3: TGTGCCAGTAGTATTACCGGGGAACAGATCGCGGATACGCAGTATTTT. Translated: CASSITGEQIADTQYF. Filled out from reference TRBV19 and TRBJ2-3, the complete variable domain reads DGGITQSPKYLFRKEGQNVTLSCEQNLNHDAMYWYRQDPGQGLRLIYYSQIVNDFQKGDIAEGYSVSREKKESFPLTVTSAQKNPTAFYLCASSITGEQIADTQYFGPGTRLTVL.

Worth noting for this clonotype: This may stem from a read error, because a much larger clone lies one nucleotide away. This chain uses TRBV27 with TRBJ1-1; D possibly corresponds to TRBD1 (5 bases). The CDR3 sequence is 15 residues long. Per germline, CDR1 MNHEY and CDR2 SMNVEV (reference sequence). The CDR3 region is CASSLLSTANTEALF. For the CDR3, the DNA is TGTGCCAGCAGTTTACTTTCGACAGCGAACACTGAAGCTCTCTTT.

The chain employs TRBV27 and TRBJ1-1; TRBD1 matches 7 bases. V dropped 6 bases and J dropped 4; count of bases not matched to a gene: 5. The CDR3 has 13 residues. CDR1 and CDR2 from the germline V gene are MNHEY and SMNVEV (reference sequence). The CDR3 protein is CASRRQGGTEAFF. CDR3 DNA: TGTGCCAGCAGGAGACAGGGTGGCACTGAAGCTTTCTTT.

This clonotype is medium-sized. V gene TRBV7-2 combines with J gene TRBJ2-7; perhaps TRBD1 as D (5 bases). CDR3 length: 14 amino acids. V was shortened by 4 bases and J by 1 base, with 11 bases between the two germline ends. Germline loops: CDR1 SGHTA, CDR2 FQGNSA. DNA of the CDR3: TGTGCCAGCAGCTCATTTTCAGGGTCCTACGAGCAGTACTTC. It codes for CASSSFSGSYEQYF.

This clonotype is classed as medium-sized. The gene calls are TRBV27 and TRBJ1-6; D is ambiguous. CDR1 and CDR2 from the germline V gene are MNHEY and SMNVEV (reference sequence). The ends were cut back, 7 bases at V and 7 bases at J, with 20 bases in the middle. This CDR3 is 16 amino acids long. DNA for the CDR3: TGTGCCAGCATTGGGAGGACCCCGGGTCACAATTCACCCCTCCACTTT. Translated, it gives CASIGRTPGHNSPLHF.

This chain connects TRBV10-3 to TRBJ2-2; 7 bases line up with TRBD1. V was pared by 1 base and J by 4 bases, with 9 bases of the junction left unmatched. The CDR3 consists of 17 residues. CDR1 ENHRY and CDR2 SYGVKD come from the germline V gene. DNA for the CDR3: TGTGCCATCAGTGAGTTGGTAAGGGACAGCTCCACCGGGGAGCTGTTTTTT. This codes for CAISELVRDSSTGELFF.

This clonotype is classed as medium-sized. The chain is built from TRBV29-1 and TRBJ2-2, with TRBD2 as a possible D gene (6 bases). Trimming shortened V by 6 bases and J by 2 bases, and 13 bases separated the two germline ends. The CDR3 extends over 14 amino acids. Germline CDR1 and CDR2: SQVTM and ANQGSEA. The CDR3 sequence is CSVGSGLNTGELFF. Here the CDR3 DNA reads TGCAGCGTCGGCTCGGGACTCAACACCGGGGAGCTGTTTTTT.

On this clonotype itself: A much larger clone sits a single nucleotide away, making a read error possible. V usage is TRBV19 and J usage is TRBJ2-5; 8 bases map to TRBD2. CDR3 length: 15 residues. Germline CDR1 and CDR2: LNHDA and SQIVND (reference sequence). The CDR3 protein is CAISILAGGQETQYF. The CDR3 coding sequence is TGTGCCATTAGTATTTTGGCGGGGGGACAAGAGACCCAGTACTTC.

This clonotype has just a few counts. The chain recombines TRBV7-9 with TRBJ2-6, with 11 bases aligning to TRBD1. The ends lost 4 bases at V and 0 bases at J; junction bases unmatched: 2. In germline, CDR1 is SEHNR, CDR2 FQNEAQ (reference sequence). The CDR3 length is 17 residues. Here the CDR3 DNA reads TGTGCCAGCAGCTGGGGACAGGGGGACTCTGGGGCCAACGTCCTGACTTTC. Its protein product is CASSWGQGDSGANVLTF.

This chain uses TRBV12-3 or TRBV12-4 with TRBJ1-2; a weak D match, TRBD1 (5 bases). The V gene lost 7 bases and the J gene lost 6 bases, with 27 bases spanning the gap. The length of the CDR3 is 17 residues. The CDR3 reads CASTTLWGFGRGDGYTF. CDR3 nucleotide sequence: TGTGCCAGCACTACCTTGTGGGGGTTTGGCCGGGGGGATGGCTACACCTTC.

This clonotype was seen only a few times. This rearrangement joins TRBV7-2 to TRBJ1-5; 10 nucleotides line up with TRBD1. V shed 1 base, J shed 4 bases, and the junction held 10 bases outside the gene matches. The CDR3 covers 18 residues. In germline, CDR1 is SGHTA, CDR2 FQGNSA. The CDR3 DNA sequence: TGTGCCAGCAGCTTAGAAAGTTTATGGGACAGGGGAAATCAGCCCCAGCATTTT. Its protein product is CASSLESLWDRGNQPQHF.

By proportion, this clonotype is medium-sized (0.01 to 0.1%). The rearrangement joins TRBV28 to TRBJ1-1; weak D call: TRBD1 (5 bases). Between the trimmed V and J ends, which lost 6 bases and 2 bases, there was a span of 16 bases. Germline V gene sequence: CDR1 MDHEN, CDR2 SYDVKM. The CDR3 runs to 15 residues. For the CDR3, the DNA is TGTGCCAGCAGGGGGGGGTGGATCATCAACACTGAAGCTTTCTTT. Its translation is CASRGGWIINTEAFF.

This clonotype has a handful of counts. This chain joins TRBV20-1 and TRBJ2-1, with 8 nucleotides matching TRBD2. CDR1 and CDR2 from the germline V gene are DFQATT and SNEGSKA (reference sequence). V gave up 3 bases and J gave up 1 base; unmatched junction bases: 11. The CDR3 runs 17 residues. CDR3 in DNA: TGCAGTGCTAGCCCCCTTAGCGGGGAAAAATCCTACAATGAGCAGTTCTTC. This translates into CSASPLSGEKSYNEQFF.

With regard to this clonotype: This may come from a read error, since a much larger clone is one base off. Since no conserved phenylalanine or tryptophan closes the CDR3, a read error is the likely cause. V and J are TRBV6-5 and TRBJ2-3; 7 positions match TRBD1. The germline V gene encodes CDR1 MNHEY and CDR2 SVGAGI. The V segment lost 5 bases and the J segment 2 bases; nucleotides outside the gene matches: 10. CDR3 length: 16 residues. The CDR3 loop reads CASSHLIGQDTDTQYL. CDR3 DNA: TGTGCCAGCAGTCACCTAATCGGACAGGACACAGATACGCAGTATCTT.